This T cell receptor beta chain originates from a study of blood T cell repertoires in COVID-19. In the study overall: Sites in the United States, Italy and Spain provided acute and convalescent COVID-19 samples. The analysed material was cDNA or gDNA that came from T cells, B-cell-depleted T cells, or PBMCs.

This CDR3 has 17 amino acids. Trimming took off 5 bases at V and 3 bases at J, with 20 bases between the two ends. Germline V lookup: CDR1 MNHEY, CDR2 SMNVEV (reference sequence). In the original analysis: Reference gene primer amplification in the assay estimated nucleated cell counts. This table comes from immunoSEQ multiplex PCR, and its TCRdb copy is limited to in-frame clones, with some not included. V and J calls and clone size are copied from that table; D and trimming were computed from the DNA. The data contain more than 200,000 clones, around 89% of them seen just once; the ten biggest clones take up 1.5% to 2%.

The chain carries TRBV27 and TRBJ1-5; D perhaps matches TRBD1 (6 bases). Sequencing used peripheral blood. The clonotype was recovered from a man in his 70s with acute or convalescent COVID-19. CDR3 nucleotides: TGTGCCAGCAGTCCCCGTACAGGGATCGGTAACAATCAGCCCCAGCATTTT. Protein sequence: CASSPRTGIGNNQPQHF.